The 29 T cell receptor beta chains below were found in one sample sequenced in a study of T cell responses to AZD1222 COVID-19 vaccine. Sequencing used immunoSEQ multiplex PCR; TCRdb keeps in-frame clones, though not all of them. Of 40,000 to 65,000 clones in the sample, around 85% were seen once. The sample consisted of peripheral blood, taken on day 0 of AZD1222 vaccination. The receptors stem from an adult in good health.

The V and J genes are TRBV7-9 and TRBJ2-7; 7 bases are shared with TRBD1. V shed 4 bases, J shed 4 bases, and the junction held 10 bases outside the gene matches. CDR1 is SEHNR, CDR2 FQNEAQ, per germline (reference sequence). The CDR3 runs to 15 residues. The CDR3 DNA sequence: TGTGCCAGCAGCTCACGACAGGGTAAGGGGTACGAGCAGTACTTC. Protein sequence: CASSSRQGKGYEQYF.

This clone was seen only a few times. The rearrangement links TRBV6-6 to TRBJ1-4; the D gene is possibly TRBD1 (6 bases). CDR3 length: 17 residues. In germline, CDR1 is MNHNY, CDR2 SVGAGI (reference sequence). Deletions cut 6 bases from V and 10 bases from J, with 27 bases between. CDR3 DNA: TGTGCCAGCAGCCGACCGGGACAACAAACCCTTTTTACAAAACTGTTTTTT. As protein: CASSRPGQQTLFTKLFF.

The chain recombines TRBV25-1 with TRBJ2-7; no firm D call. The CDR3 spans 15 residues. Germline CDR1 is MGHDK and CDR2 is SYGVNS. V was clipped by 1 base and J by 0 bases, with 10 bases between them. The CDR3 is CASSELAEPSYEQYF. The CDR3 DNA is TGTGCCAGCAGTGAATTGGCGGAACCCTCCTACGAGCAGTACTTC.

The chain has TRBV24-1 and TRBJ1-2; tentative D call: TRBD1 (5 bases). Germline CDR1 is KGHDR and CDR2 is SFDVKD. CDR3 length equals 14 residues. Trimming took 5 bases from V and 8 from J, leaving 17 bases between them. CDR3: CATSGTGALRGYTF. The CDR3 DNA is TGTGCCACCAGTGGAACAGGAGCCCTTCGCGGCTACACCTTC.

This chain links TRBV5-8 with TRBJ1-5; 7 bases fit TRBD1. In germline, CDR1 is SGHTS, CDR2 YDEGEE. The CDR3 has 15 residues. V shed 4 bases, J shed 7 bases, and the junction held 11 bases outside the gene matches. Here the CDR3 reads CASSPGTEVGQPQHF. CDR3 coding DNA: TGTGCCAGCAGCCCAGGGACAGAAGTAGGACAGCCCCAGCATTTT.

In its sample, this clone was seen a few times. The genes are TRBV19 and TRBJ1-5; TRBD1 agrees at 9 bases. With V trimmed by 2 bases and J by 6 bases, 5 bases remained unmatched. Germline V gene data show CDR1 as LNHDA and CDR2 as SQIVND (reference sequence). There are 15 residues in the CDR3. The CDR3: CASSILTGGGQPQHF. The CDR3 DNA is TGTGCCAGTAGTATACTGACAGGGGGTGGTCAGCCCCAGCATTTT.

The chain carries TRBV10-3 and TRBJ1-1; TRBD1 matches 7 bases. The trim removed 4 bases at V and 11 bases at J, leaving 10 bases unmatched. Germline V gives CDR1 ENHRY, CDR2 SYGVKD. The CDR3 sequence is 13 residues long. As DNA, the CDR3 is TGTGCCATCAGTGCGTGGGATGACAGGGATGCTTTCTTT. Protein product: CAISAWDDRDAFF.

This clone was picked up a small number of times. J is TRBJ2-7 and V is TRBV5-1, with 9 positions matching TRBD2. The V segment lost 3 bases and the J segment 7 bases; nucleotides outside the gene matches: 5. The CDR3 spans 13 residues. Germline CDR1 is SGHRS and CDR2 is YFSETQ. As DNA, the CDR3 is TGCGCCAGCAGCTCCGGACTAGCGAGAGAGCAGTACTTC. Translating gives CASSSGLAREQYF.

The genes are TRBV5-6 and TRBJ2-7, with D tentatively TRBD2 (5 bases). Germline V gene sequence: CDR1 SGHDT, CDR2 YYEEEE. Trimming took 0 bases from V and 1 from J, leaving 11 bases between them. The CDR3 extends over 15 amino acids. The CDR3, as DNA: TGTGCCAGCAGCTTGGTCGGGGTCGGATCCTACGAGCAGTACTTC. Residues: CASSLVGVGSYEQYF.

The genes are TRBV10-3 and TRBJ1-2; D is uncertain. The germline V gene has CDR1 ENHRY and CDR2 SYGVKD. The CDR3 sequence is 12 residues long. The V gene lost 0 bases and the J gene lost 8 bases, with 7 bases spanning the gap. The CDR3 reads CAISESGSGYTF. The CDR3 nucleotides read TGTGCCATCAGTGAGTCGGGGAGCGGCTACACCTTC.

This chain connects TRBV19 to TRBJ1-2, with 8 positions matching TRBD1. The V segment lost 3 bases and the J segment 7 bases; nucleotides outside the gene matches: 16. CDR3 size: 17 residues. Germline V gives CDR1 LNHDA, CDR2 SQIVND (reference sequence). The CDR3 nucleotides are TGTGCCAGTAGTATTCTTATCGGACAGGGATCCTTTGGTGGCTACACCTTC. Amino acids: CASSILIGQGSFGGYTF.

The chain has TRBV5-5 and TRBJ2-1; D gene ambiguous. V was trimmed by 6 bases and J by 3 bases, leaving 16 bases between them. Germline-derived CDR1 and CDR2 are SGHKS and YYEKEE (reference sequence). The CDR3 is 15 amino acids. CDR3 nucleotides: TGTGCCAGCACCCCGCTGAGGACGGACTACAATGAGCAGTTCTTC. Translation gives CASTPLRTDYNEQFF.

The V call is TRBV4-1, the J call TRBJ2-6, with D perhaps matching TRBD1 or TRBD2 (5 bases each). The CDR3 sequence is 18 residues long. The V end was cut by 2 bases, the J end by 4 bases, with 18 bases between. Germline V gene data show CDR1 as MGHRA and CDR2 as YSYEKL. This chain's CDR3 is CASSQRDLGSLGANVLTF. In DNA, the CDR3 is TGCGCCAGCAGCCAACGGGACCTGGGTTCTCTGGGGGCCAACGTCCTGACTTTC.

This rearrangement joins TRBV10-3 to TRBJ1-5, with TRBD1 matching over 7 bases. The J segment lost 2 bases and the V segment lost 6 bases, leaving 4 bases of the junction unmatched. Germline V gene sequence: CDR1 ENHRY, CDR2 SYGVKD. The CDR3 contains 14 residues. The DNA of the CDR3 is TGTGCCATCAGGAATGGGACAGGCAATCAGCCCCAGCATTTT. Translation gives CAIRNGTGNQPQHF.

V gene TRBV5-3 combines with J gene TRBJ2-2; no clear D gene. TRBV5-3 is recorded as an ORF, its role being uncertain. The germline V and J ends were trimmed by 1 base and 3 bases, with 4 bases remaining between them. The CDR3 extends over 13 amino acids. Here the CDR3 reads CARSLSHTGELFF. As DNA, the CDR3 is TGTGCCAGAAGCTTGTCCCACACCGGGGAGCTGTTTTTT.

V is TRBV19 and J is TRBJ2-1, with D unclear. Trimming shortened V by 4 bases and J by 9 bases, and 16 bases separated the two germline ends. CDR1 LNHDA and CDR2 SQIVND come from the germline V gene (reference sequence). The CDR3 consists of 14 residues. Here the CDR3 DNA reads TGTGCCAGTAGTAATAAGAAATTTGAGAGTGAGCAGTTCTTC. Translation gives CASSNKKFESEQFF.

The chain combines TRBV3-1 (or the pseudogene TRBV3-2) with TRBJ1-1, with 8 bases lining up with TRBD1. Germline V gives CDR1 LGHDT, CDR2 YNNKEL (reference sequence). CDR3 length: 15 amino acids. V shed 5 bases and J 5 bases; nucleotides not matched to a gene: 10. Here the CDR3 DNA reads TGTGCCAGCAGCTTTCCCGGGACAGGAAGGACTGAAGCTTTCTTT. Translating it yields CASSFPGTGRTEAFF.

The J gene is TRBJ2-5, the V gene TRBV3-1 (or the pseudogene TRBV3-2); D is undetermined. Trimming stripped 4 bases from V and 4 bases from J, with 16 bases between. The CDR3 spans 15 residues. CDR1 and CDR2 from the germline V gene are LGHDT and YNNKEL (reference sequence). The CDR3 reads CASSLSTVRSETQYF. The DNA for the CDR3 is TGTGCCAGCAGCCTATCAACAGTTCGGTCAGAGACCCAGTACTTC.

CDR3 DNA: TGTGCCAGCACGCCGGAGGGTAGCGGGAGCCAAGAGACCCAGTACTTC. Amino acids: CASTPEGSGSQETQYF. V gene TRBV3-1 (or the pseudogene TRBV3-2) combines with J gene TRBJ2-5; 9 bases are a match to TRBD2. Germline V CDR1 and CDR2: LGHDT, YNNKEL (reference sequence). The CDR3 is 16 residues long. The J segment lost 1 base and the V segment lost 7 bases, leaving 10 bases of the junction unmatched.

The chain joins TRBV11-3 to TRBJ2-3; unclear D gene. The germline CDR1 and CDR2 sequences are SGHNT and YENEEA. The length of the CDR3 is 12 residues. With 5 bases removed from V and 4 bases from J, the gap between germline ends came to 7 bases. CDR3 nucleotides: TGTGCCAGCAGCACCAACCCAGATACGCAGTATTTT. Translation gives CASSTNPDTQYF.

The chain combines TRBV19 with TRBJ1-2, with a weak D call TRBD1 (5 bases). The CDR3 is 14 amino acids. Trimming stripped 3 bases from V and 5 bases from J, with 13 bases between. Per germline, CDR1 LNHDA and CDR2 SQIVND (reference sequence). The CDR3 DNA follows: TGTGCCAGTAGTATCTCTTTTACAGGTTATGGCTACACCTTC. Translated, it gives CASSISFTGYGYTF.

The chain combines TRBV10-3 with TRBJ2-7; the match to TRBD2 covers 9 bases. CDR3 length equals 15 residues. Germline CDR1 reads ENHRY; CDR2 reads SYGVKD. V was pared by 2 bases and J by 12 bases, with 14 bases of the junction left unmatched. In nucleotides, the CDR3 is TGTGCCATCAGTGAGCAACCTAGCGGGGAAGGAATGCCGTACTTC. It specifies CAISEQPSGEGMPYF.

This clone came up once. The rearrangement links TRBV4-1 to TRBJ1-4, with D unclear. The V gene lost 0 bases and the J gene lost 2 bases, with 16 bases spanning the gap. From germline, CDR1 is MGHRA and CDR2 YSYEKL. The CDR3 sequence is 18 residues long. CDR3 residues: CASSQDPKDRTTNEKLFF. CDR3 in DNA: TGCGCCAGCAGCCAAGATCCTAAGGACCGGACCACTAATGAAAAACTGTTTTTT.

The V and J genes are TRBV18 and TRBJ2-5; either TRBD1 or TRBD2 may fit D (5 bases each). Trimming removed 7 bases at V and 5 bases at J, with 14 bases between. Germline V gene sequence: CDR1 KGHSH, CDR2 LQKENI. CDR3 length: 13 amino acids. This CDR3 is CASYGTAQETQYF. The CDR3 DNA reads as TGTGCCAGCTATGGGACGGCCCAGGAGACCCAGTACTTC.

This clone has a handful of counts. This chain joins TRBV5-1 and TRBJ2-1, with TRBD2 matching 13 bases. The junction had 7 bases not matched to a gene; V was cut back by 4 bases and J by 9 bases. Germline V gene sequence: CDR1 SGHRS, CDR2 YFSETQ. CDR3 length: 15 amino acids. The CDR3 loop is CASSPVGTSGTEQFF. The CDR3 DNA reads as TGCGCCAGCAGCCCGGTCGGGACTAGCGGGACTGAGCAGTTCTTC.

This clone appeared a single time. The chain has TRBV12-3 or TRBV12-4 and TRBJ2-7, with D perhaps TRBD2 (5 bases). This CDR3 comprises 12 residues. Trimming removed 6 bases from V and 3 bases from J, with 9 bases in between. The chain's CDR3 is CASRERDYEQYF. CDR3 bases: TGTGCCAGCAGGGAGAGGGACTACGAGCAGTACTTC.

This chain uses TRBV3-1 (or the pseudogene TRBV3-2) with TRBJ1-1; a possible D gene is TRBD1 (6 bases). Trimming cost V 0 bases and J 8 bases, with 10 bases left between them. The CDR3 spans 13 residues. Germline V gene lookup returns CDR1 LGHDT and CDR2 YNNKEL (reference sequence). The CDR3 sequence is CASSQDIGQEAFF. The CDR3 region has the DNA TGTGCCAGCAGCCAAGATATCGGACAGGAAGCTTTCTTT.

This rearrangement joins TRBV27 to TRBJ2-7; maybe TRBD1 (5 bases). The CDR3 contains 13 residues. In germline, CDR1 is MNHEY, CDR2 SMNVEV (reference sequence). Trimming stripped 3 bases from V and 6 bases from J, with 12 bases between. The chain's CDR3 is CASSLSRVGEQYF. In nucleotides, the CDR3 is TGTGCCAGCAGTTTGTCCAGGGTGGGCGAGCAGTACTTC.

The rearrangement uses TRBV20-1 and TRBJ1-1; D remains ambiguous. CDR3 length equals 11 residues. V gave up 3 bases and J gave up 0 bases, with 2 bases separating them. Germline V CDR1 and CDR2: DFQATT, SNEGSKA (reference sequence). CDR3 loop: CSARVNTEAFF. The CDR3 bases are TGCAGTGCTAGGGTGAACACTGAAGCTTTCTTT.